This T cell receptor (beta chain) was captured by sequencing in a study of siplizumab effects on memory and regulatory T cells. Some clones are missing from TCRdb's copy, which holds only in-frame ones; the method was immunoSEQ multiplex PCR. In the table there are about 100,000 clones, over 85% of which are singletons. The CDR3 length is 15 residues. The germline CDR1 and CDR2 sequences are SGHRS and YFSETQ. V shed 4 bases, J shed 3 bases, and the junction held 7 bases outside the gene matches. The clonotype comes from a human donor in good health. Sequenced material: Tregs sorted from blood. The V and J genes are TRBV5-1 and TRBJ2-1, with 7 positions matching TRBD2. The CDR3: CASSPGRGGYNEQFF. CDR3 sequence (DNA): TGCGCCAGCAGCCCTGGTCGCGGGGGCTACAATGAGCAGTTCTTC.